The clone carrying this T cell receptor beta chain was detected a few times. Its cognate antigen is unknown. The data stem from a study of blood T cells in healthy people across ages. At the level of the study: About one barcoded beta molecule was captured per two T cells (by template switching). Study conclusions and caveats: Diversity was higher, and naive CD4+ cells more numerous, in long-lived donors than in aged donors. From one million sequenced T cells, diversity estimates were lower bounds.

A second PCR of about 7 to 12 cycles used a sample-barcoded 5' primer and a J-beta primer mix. Unique molecular identifiers of 12 random nucleotides labeled each cDNA. TCRdb independently ran MiXCR on the 5' RACE reads; one entry per CDR3 protein. The profile shows approximately 800,000 distinct CDR3 sequences, about 59% of them singletons. V was pared by 8 bases and J by 4 bases, with 16 bases between. Germline-derived CDR1 and CDR2 are MNHNY and SVGAGI (reference sequence). There are 14 residues in the CDR3. Material: blood. This rearrangement joins TRBV6-6 to TRBJ2-3; D is possibly TRBD2 (7 bases). The receptor was isolated from a man in his thirties or forties in good health. The DNA for the CDR3 is TGTGCCAGCCTCGGGGGGCCCAAAGCAGATACGCAGTATTTT. This codes for CASLGGPKADTQYF.